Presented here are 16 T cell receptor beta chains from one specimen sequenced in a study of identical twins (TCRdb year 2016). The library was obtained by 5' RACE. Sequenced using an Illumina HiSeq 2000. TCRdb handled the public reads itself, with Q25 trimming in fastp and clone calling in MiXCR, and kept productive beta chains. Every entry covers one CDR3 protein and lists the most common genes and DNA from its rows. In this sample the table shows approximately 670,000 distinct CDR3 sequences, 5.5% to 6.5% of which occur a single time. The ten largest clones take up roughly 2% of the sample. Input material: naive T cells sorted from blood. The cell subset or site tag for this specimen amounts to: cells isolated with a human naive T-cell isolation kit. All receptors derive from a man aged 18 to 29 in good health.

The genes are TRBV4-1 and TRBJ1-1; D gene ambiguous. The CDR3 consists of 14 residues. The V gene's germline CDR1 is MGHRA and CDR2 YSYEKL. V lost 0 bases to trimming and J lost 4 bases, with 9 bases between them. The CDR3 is CASSQDQLGTEAFF. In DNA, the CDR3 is TGCGCCAGCAGCCAAGATCAACTTGGCACTGAAGCTTTCTTT.

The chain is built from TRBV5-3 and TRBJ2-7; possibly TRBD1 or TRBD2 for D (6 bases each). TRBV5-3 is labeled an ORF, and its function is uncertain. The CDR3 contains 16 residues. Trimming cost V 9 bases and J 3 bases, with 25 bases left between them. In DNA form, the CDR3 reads TGTGCCACCCTCCCGACGGGGGCCTTCTTTCTCTACGAGCAGTACGTC. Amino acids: CATLPTGAFFLYEQYV.

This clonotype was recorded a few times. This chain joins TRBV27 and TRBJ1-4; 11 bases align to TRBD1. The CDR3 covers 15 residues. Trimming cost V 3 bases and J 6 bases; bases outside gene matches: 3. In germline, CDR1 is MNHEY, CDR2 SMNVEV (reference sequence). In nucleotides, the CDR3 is TGTGCCAGCAGTTTCACGGACAGGGGGCATGAAAAACTGTTTTTT. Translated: CASSFTDRGHEKLFF.

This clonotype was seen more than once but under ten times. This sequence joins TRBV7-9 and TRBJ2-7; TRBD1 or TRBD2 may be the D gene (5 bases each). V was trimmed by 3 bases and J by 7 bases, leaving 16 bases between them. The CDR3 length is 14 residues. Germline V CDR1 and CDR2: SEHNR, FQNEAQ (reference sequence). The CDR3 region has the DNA TGTGCCAGCAGCTTGGGGACGGCCGGGCGAGAGCAGTACGTC. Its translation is CASSLGTAGREQYV.

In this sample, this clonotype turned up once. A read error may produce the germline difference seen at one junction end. CDR3: CACGRGQDF. DNA of the CDR3: TGTGCCTGCGGTCGGGGACAGGACTTC. The chain links TRBV30 to TRBJ1-2; 8 bases align to TRBD1. The germline gives CDR1 GTSNPN, CDR2 SVGIG (reference sequence). This CDR3 is built from 9 residues.

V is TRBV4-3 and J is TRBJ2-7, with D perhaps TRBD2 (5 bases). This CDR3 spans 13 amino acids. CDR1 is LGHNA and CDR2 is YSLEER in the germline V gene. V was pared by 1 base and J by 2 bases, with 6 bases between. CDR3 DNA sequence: TGCGCCAGCAGCCAAGGGGAGACCTACGAGCAGTACTTC. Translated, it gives CASSQGETYEQYF.

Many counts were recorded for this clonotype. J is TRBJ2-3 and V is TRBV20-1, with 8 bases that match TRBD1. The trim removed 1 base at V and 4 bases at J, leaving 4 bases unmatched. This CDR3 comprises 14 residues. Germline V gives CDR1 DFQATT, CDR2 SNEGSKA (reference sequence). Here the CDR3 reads CSARGTGSPDTQYF. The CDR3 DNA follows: TGCAGTGCTAGAGGGACAGGGAGTCCAGATACGCAGTATTTT.

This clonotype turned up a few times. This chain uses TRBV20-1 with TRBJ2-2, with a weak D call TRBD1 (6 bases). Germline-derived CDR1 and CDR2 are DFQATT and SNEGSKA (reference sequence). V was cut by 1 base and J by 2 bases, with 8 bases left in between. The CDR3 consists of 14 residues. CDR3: CSARGTDNTGELFF. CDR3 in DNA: TGCAGTGCTAGAGGGACAGACAACACCGGGGAGCTGTTTTTT.

CDR3 residues: CASSLHGGAIGDTQYF. The DNA of the CDR3 is TGTGCCAGCTCCTTACATGGCGGGGCCATTGGAGATACGCAGTATTTT. The gene calls are TRBV18 and TRBJ2-3; D perhaps matches TRBD2 (6 bases). Looked up from germline, CDR1 is KGHSH and CDR2 is LQKENI. This CDR3 has 16 residues. V lost 6 bases to trimming and J lost 5 bases, with 21 bases between them.

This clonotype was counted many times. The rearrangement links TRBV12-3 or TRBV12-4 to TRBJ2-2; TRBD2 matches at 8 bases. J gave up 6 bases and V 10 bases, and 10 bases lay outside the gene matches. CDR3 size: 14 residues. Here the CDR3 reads CATRVVAGSGELFF. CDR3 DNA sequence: TGTGCCACGCGGGTAGTAGCGGGATCCGGGGAGCTGTTTTTT.

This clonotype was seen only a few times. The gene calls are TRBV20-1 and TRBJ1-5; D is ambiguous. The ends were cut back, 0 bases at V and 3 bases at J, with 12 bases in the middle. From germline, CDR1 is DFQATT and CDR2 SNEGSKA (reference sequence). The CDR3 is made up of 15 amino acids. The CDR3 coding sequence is TGCAGTGCTAGAGATCGGGAAAACCTCAATCAGCCCCAGCATTTT. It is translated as CSARDRENLNQPQHF.

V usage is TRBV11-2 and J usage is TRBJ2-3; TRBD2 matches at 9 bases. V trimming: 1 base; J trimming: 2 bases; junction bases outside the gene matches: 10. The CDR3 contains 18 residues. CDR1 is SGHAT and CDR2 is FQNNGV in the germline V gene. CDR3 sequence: CASSLGVGASGITDTQYF. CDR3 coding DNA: TGTGCCAGCAGCTTAGGGGTCGGGGCTAGCGGGATCACAGATACGCAGTATTTT. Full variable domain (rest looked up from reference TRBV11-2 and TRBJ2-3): EAGVAQSPRYKIIEKRQSVAFWCNPISGHATLYWYQQILGQGPKLLIQFQNNGVVDDSQLPKDRFSAERLKGVDSTLKIQPAKLEDSAVYLCASSLGVGASGITDTQYFGPGTRLTVL.

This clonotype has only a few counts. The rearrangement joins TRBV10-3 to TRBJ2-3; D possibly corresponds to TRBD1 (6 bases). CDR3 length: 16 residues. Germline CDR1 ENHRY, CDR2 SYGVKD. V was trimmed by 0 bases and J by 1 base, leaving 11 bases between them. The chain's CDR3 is CAISESRRTGTDTQYF. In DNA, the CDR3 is TGTGCCATCAGTGAGTCTCGCCGGACAGGCACAGATACGCAGTATTTT.

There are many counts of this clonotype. CDR3 residues: CATTNAGAYEQYF. The CDR3 nucleotides read TGTGCCACGACCAACGCCGGGGCCTACGAGCAGTACTTC. The chain is built from TRBV10-3 and TRBJ2-7; D possibly corresponds to TRBD2 (5 bases). This CDR3 comprises 13 residues. CDR1 is ENHRY, CDR2 SYGVKD, per germline. The V end was cut by 10 bases, the J end by 2 bases, with 15 bases between.

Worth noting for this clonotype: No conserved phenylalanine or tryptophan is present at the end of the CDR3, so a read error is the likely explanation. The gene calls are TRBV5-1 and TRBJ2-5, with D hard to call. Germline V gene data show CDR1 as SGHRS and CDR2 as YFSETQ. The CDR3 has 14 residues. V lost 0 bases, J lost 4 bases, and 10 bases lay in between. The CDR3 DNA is TGCGCCAGCAGCTTGGATCCAGCCGGAGAGACCCAGTACTCC. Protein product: CASSLDPAGETQYS.

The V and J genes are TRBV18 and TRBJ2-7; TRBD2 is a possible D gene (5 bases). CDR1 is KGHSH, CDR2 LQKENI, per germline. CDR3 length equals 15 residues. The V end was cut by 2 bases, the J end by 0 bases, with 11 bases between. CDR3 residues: CASSPGGRPSYEQYV. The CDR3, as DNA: TGTGCCAGCTCACCAGGAGGAAGGCCCTCCTACGAGCAGTACGTC.